The 29 T cell receptor beta chains reported below all come from one sample, sequenced in a study of cytotoxic CD8 clonotypes in ibrutinib-treated CLL. This table comes from immunoSEQ multiplex PCR, and its TCRdb copy is limited to in-frame clones, with some not included. The sample yields about 24,000 clones, less than 80% seen once. This specimen consisted of PBMCs, obtained before ibrutinib treatment. These receptors all stem from a human donor with chronic lymphocytic leukemia.

The genes are TRBV11-2 and TRBJ1-1, with 9 bases lining up with TRBD1. The junction had 5 bases not matched to a gene; V was cut back by 5 bases and J by 4 bases. The CDR3 runs 14 residues. Germline V gene lookup returns CDR1 SGHAT and CDR2 FQNNGV. The CDR3 loop is CASSMTGGSTEAFF. The DNA of the CDR3 is TGTGCCAGCAGCATGACAGGGGGGAGCACTGAAGCTTTCTTT. The variable domain in full, completed from reference TRBV11-2 and TRBJ1-1, reads EAGVAQSPRYKIIEKRQSVAFWCNPISGHATLYWYQQILGQGPKLLIQFQNNGVVDDSQLPKDRFSAERLKGVDSTLKIQPAKLEDSAVYLCASSMTGGSTEAFFGQGTRLTVV.

The chain uses TRBV30 and TRBJ2-6; no reliable D call. The CDR3 consists of 14 residues. The V gene lost 0 bases and the J gene lost 0 bases, with 3 bases spanning the gap. Per the germline V gene, CDR1 is GTSNPN and CDR2 is SVGIG (reference sequence). CDR3 region: CAWSVHSGANVLTF. The CDR3 DNA is TGTGCCTGGAGTGTACACTCTGGGGCCAACGTCCTGACTTTC.

The chain employs TRBV6-6 and TRBJ2-7, with 13 bases fitting TRBD2. The CDR3 consists of 16 residues. CDR1 and CDR2 (germline): MNHNY, SVGAGI (reference sequence). V gave up 4 bases and J gave up 2 bases; unmatched junction bases: 5. The CDR3 sequence is CASSSPGLAGTYEQYF. The CDR3 DNA is TGTGCCAGCAGTTCCCCGGGACTAGCGGGGACCTACGAGCAGTACTTC.

In this sample, this clone turned up a few times. J is TRBJ2-7 and V is TRBV21-1; the D call of TRBD1 is as the table states it, not checked on the DNA. TRBV21-1 is an annotated pseudogene. The CDR3 extends over 16 amino acids. CDR3 protein: CASSKGQMDPLYEQYF. The CDR3 bases are TGTGCCAGCAGCAAAGGACAGATGGACCCGCTTTACGAGCAGTACTTC.

The chain has TRBV18 and TRBJ2-5, with TRBD1 identical over 10 bases. CDR1 and CDR2 from the germline V gene are KGHSH and LQKENI. Unmatched junction bases numbered 10, after V lost 5 bases and J lost 4 bases. The CDR3 contains 16 residues. The chain's CDR3 is CASSATTGGVGETQYF. The CDR3 DNA reads TGTGCCAGCTCAGCGACGACAGGGGGCGTAGGAGAGACCCAGTACTTC.

The genes are TRBV2 and TRBJ2-3; 9 bases line up with TRBD1. V gave up 4 bases and J gave up 14 bases; unmatched junction bases: 7. Per germline, CDR1 SNHLY and CDR2 FYNNEI. This CDR3 is 12 amino acids long. The CDR3 DNA reads TGTGCCAGCAGTGCCACGGACAGGGGAGGGTATTTT. It yields the protein CASSATDRGGYF.

This chain uses TRBV9 with TRBJ2-7; 7 bases line up with TRBD2. The CDR3 covers 15 residues. V lost 4 bases and J lost 0; bases outside the gene matches: 7. Germline CDR1 is SGDLS and CDR2 is YYNGEE. The CDR3 protein is CASSRLERDSYEQYF. In DNA, the CDR3 is TGTGCCAGCAGCCGTTTGGAGCGGGACTCCTACGAGCAGTACTTC.

V usage is TRBV28 and J usage is TRBJ1-2; D is possibly TRBD1 (6 bases). Germline V CDR1 and CDR2: MDHEN, SYDVKM. V was trimmed by 8 bases and J by 0 bases, leaving 16 bases between them. This CDR3 comprises 15 residues. In nucleotides, the CDR3 is TGTGCCAGCCTGGACAGCACTTTAGCTAACTATGGCTACACCTTC. Translating it yields CASLDSTLANYGYTF.

V usage is TRBV7-9 and J usage is TRBJ2-2; 10 bases are shared with TRBD2. Per germline, CDR1 SEHNR and CDR2 FQNEAQ (reference sequence). With V trimmed by 4 bases and J by 4 bases, 6 bases remained unmatched. There are 16 residues in the CDR3. CDR3 loop: CASSSEAGGLTGELFF. The CDR3 DNA reads as TGTGCCAGCAGCTCTGAAGCGGGAGGGCTCACCGGGGAGCTGTTTTTT.

The V gene is TRBV9, the J gene TRBJ2-1; 11 nucleotides line up with TRBD1. CDR3 length: 19 amino acids. V trimming: 4 bases; J trimming: 0 bases; junction bases outside the gene matches: 12. CDR1 and CDR2 from the germline V gene are SGDLS and YYNGEE. CDR3 sequence: CASSKEGTGGETSYNEQFF. CDR3 sequence (DNA): TGTGCCAGCAGCAAAGAGGGGACAGGGGGTGAAACCTCCTACAATGAGCAGTTCTTC.

The chain carries TRBV2 and TRBJ2-7; D uncertain. Trimming removed 3 bases from V and 7 bases from J, with 10 bases in between. The CDR3 loop spans 12 amino acids. Germline V lookup: CDR1 SNHLY, CDR2 FYNNEI. The CDR3 loop is CASSDSLGEQYF. The CDR3 coding sequence is TGTGCCAGCAGTGATTCTCTAGGGGAGCAGTACTTC.

This clone was observed once. The chain is built from TRBV27 and TRBJ1-5; D is uncertain. CDR3 length: 15 residues. Germline lookup yields CDR1 MNHEY and CDR2 SMNVEV (reference sequence). The V gene lost 3 bases and the J gene lost 6 bases, with 15 bases spanning the gap. CDR3 nucleotide sequence: TGTGCCAGCAGTTTGACCGGCAGGCGGGTTCAGCCCCAGCATTTT. Translating it yields CASSLTGRRVQPQHF.

The V gene is TRBV19, the J gene TRBJ1-2; D perhaps matches TRBD1 (5 bases). Germline V CDR1 and CDR2: LNHDA, SQIVND (reference sequence). Trimming took off 3 bases at V and 6 bases at J, with 20 bases between the two ends. This CDR3 contains 16 residues. The CDR3 nucleotides read TGTGCCAGTAGTATGTCTTTTGGTCCAGGGAGGGATGGCTACACCTTC. As protein: CASSMSFGPGRDGYTF.

The chain recombines TRBV11-1 with TRBJ1-2; the D gene is possibly TRBD1 (5 bases). The CDR3 length is 12 residues. The V gene's germline CDR1 is SGHAT and CDR2 FQDESV (reference sequence). The ends were cut back, 4 bases at V and 4 bases at J, with 7 bases in the middle. The CDR3 DNA follows: TGTGCCAGCAGCTCGGGGCTCTATGGCTACACCTTC. It codes for CASSSGLYGYTF.

The rearrangement links TRBV6-1 to TRBJ2-3, with D perhaps TRBD2 (6 bases). Trimming removed 5 bases at V and 5 bases at J, with 17 bases between. The CDR3 has 15 residues. Germline CDR1 is MNHNS and CDR2 is SASEGT. The CDR3 spells CASSSFSGVRDTQYF. The DNA for the CDR3 is TGTGCCAGCAGTTCCTTTTCGGGGGTGAGAGATACGCAGTATTTT.

The rearrangement uses TRBV30 and TRBJ2-7; D tentatively fits TRBD1 or TRBD2 (5 bases each). CDR1 and CDR2 (germline): GTSNPN, SVGIG (reference sequence). CDR3 size: 12 residues. V was cut by 2 bases and J by 6 bases, with 11 bases left in between. The CDR3 loop is CAWSRTGLEQYF. As DNA, the CDR3 is TGTGCCTGGAGTCGTACGGGGCTCGAGCAGTACTTC.

The gene calls are TRBV9 and TRBJ1-1; D is ambiguous. In germline, CDR1 is SGDLS, CDR2 YYNGEE. Trimming removed 3 bases from V and 3 bases from J, with 15 bases in between. The CDR3 length is 15 residues. The CDR3 loop is CASSAPQTADTEAFF. CDR3 DNA sequence: TGTGCCAGCAGCGCTCCCCAGACGGCAGACACTGAAGCTTTCTTT. Full variable domain (remainder filled in from reference TRBV9 and TRBJ1-1): DSGVTQTPKHLITATGQRVTLRCSPRSGDLSVYWYQQSLDQGLQFLIQYYNGEERAKGNILERFSAQQFPDLHSELNLSSLELGDSALYFCASSAPQTADTEAFFGQGTRLTVV.

CDR3 coding DNA: TGTGCCAGCAGCGCCGGACTAGTGCTATCCTACAATGAGCAGTTCTTC. This gives the protein CASSAGLVLSYNEQFF. The chain recombines TRBV9 with TRBJ2-1; 7 bases match TRBD2. J lost 1 base, V lost 3 bases, and 7 bases had no gene match. Looked up from germline, CDR1 is SGDLS and CDR2 is YYNGEE. The CDR3 contains 16 residues.

V usage is TRBV10-3 and J usage is TRBJ2-3, with TRBD2 matching 8 bases. Germline CDR1 is ENHRY and CDR2 is SYGVKD. The CDR3 runs 16 residues. V shed 3 bases and J 8 bases; nucleotides not matched to a gene: 13. Written as DNA, the CDR3 is TGTGCCATCAGTGACACACGGGGGGGTACGGTGGGTACGCAGTATTTT. Protein sequence: CAISDTRGGTVGTQYF.

This chain links TRBV10-1 with TRBJ2-1, with D possibly TRBD1 on 6 matching bases. V was pared by 4 bases and J by 4 bases, with 23 bases between. CDR1 is WNHNN and CDR2 is SYGVQD in the germline V gene (reference sequence). The CDR3 is 18 residues long. CDR3: CASSAQPGHTDLYNEQFF. The CDR3 DNA reads as TGCGCCAGCAGTGCGCAACCGGGACACACGGACTTGTACAATGAGCAGTTCTTC.

The chain employs TRBV7-8 and TRBJ2-7; D possibly corresponds to TRBD2 (6 bases). The CDR3 has 15 residues. Per the germline V gene, CDR1 is SGHVS and CDR2 is FQNEAQ. Trimming stripped 5 bases from V and 2 bases from J, with 16 bases between. The CDR3: CASSPSGTSPYEQYF. The CDR3 region has the DNA TGTGCCAGCAGCCCCTCCGGGACTTCCCCCTACGAGCAGTACTTC. Full variable domain (missing parts from reference TRBV7-8 and TRBJ2-7): GAGVSQSPRYKVAKRGQDVALRCDPISGHVSLFWYQQALGQGPEFLTYFQNEAQLDKSGLPSDRFFAERPEGSVSTLKIQRTQQEDSAVYLCASSPSGTSPYEQYFGPGTRLTVT.

The V gene is TRBV5-6, the J gene TRBJ2-2; D is perhaps TRBD1 (6 bases). The germline V and J ends were trimmed by 4 bases and 5 bases, with 21 bases remaining between them. Germline V lookup: CDR1 SGHDT, CDR2 YYEEEE. The CDR3 runs 17 residues. This chain's CDR3 is CASSAIPGTLDTGELFF. The DNA of the CDR3 is TGTGCCAGCAGCGCAATCCCCGGGACACTGGATACCGGGGAGCTGTTTTTT.

V gene TRBV19 combines with J gene TRBJ1-3, with TRBD1 as a possible D gene (6 bases). The CDR3 contains 14 residues. Trimming pared 5 bases from V and 0 bases from J, leaving 8 bases between. Germline assignment: CDR1 LNHDA and CDR2 SQIVND (reference sequence). Here the CDR3 reads CASSRQVSGNTIYF. The CDR3 nucleotides read TGTGCCAGTAGTCGACAGGTCTCTGGAAACACCATATATTTT.

The J gene is TRBJ2-1, the V gene TRBV6-5; D not resolved. The V end lost 7 bases, the J end lost 1 base, and 14 bases lay between the germline ends. The CDR3 consists of 15 residues. Germline V gives CDR1 MNHEY, CDR2 SVGAGI. CDR3 loop: CASNPRYASYNEQFF. CDR3 DNA: TGTGCCAGCAACCCTAGGTACGCGTCCTACAATGAGCAGTTCTTC.

The chain links TRBV30 to TRBJ2-7, with 8 nucleotides matching TRBD1. The length of the CDR3 is 13 residues. Germline V CDR1 and CDR2: GTSNPN, SVGIG (reference sequence). V was pared by 6 bases and J by 5 bases, with 9 bases of the junction left unmatched. The CDR3 nucleotides are TGTGCCTGCACCGACAGGGGTTTACACGAGCAGTACTTC. It encodes CACTDRGLHEQYF.

This chain joins TRBV7-8 and TRBJ1-3; 9 bases line up with TRBD1. Germline V gene sequence: CDR1 SGHVS, CDR2 FQNEAQ. The V segment lost 10 bases and the J segment 0 bases; nucleotides outside the gene matches: 19. The CDR3 sequence is 19 residues long. DNA for the CDR3: TGTGCCACCCCAGGGAAGGGACAGGGAGGAAATATCTCTGGAAACACCATATATTTT. Protein sequence: CATPGKGQGGNISGNTIYF.

This chain uses TRBV30 with TRBJ2-7; TRBD1 matches 7 bases. Germline V CDR1 and CDR2: GTSNPN, SVGIG (reference sequence). The CDR3 is 12 residues long. V dropped 1 base and J dropped 3; count of bases not matched to a gene: 0. The CDR3 coding sequence is TGTGCCTGGAGTGGACAGGGCTACGAGCAGTACTTC. It codes for CAWSGQGYEQYF. Full variable domain (rest looked up from reference TRBV30 and TRBJ2-7): SQTIHQWPATLVQPVGSPLSLECTVEGTSNPNLYWYRQAAGRGLQLLFYSVGIGQISSEVPQNLSASRPQDRQFILSSKKLLLSDSGFYLCAWSGQGYEQYFGPGTRLTVT.

The chain carries TRBV30 and TRBJ2-5, with 7 bases that match TRBD1. The CDR3 totals 14 residues. Trimming removed 0 bases from V and 4 bases from J; junction bases left unmatched: 5. Germline loops: CDR1 GTSNPN, CDR2 SVGIG (reference sequence). Written as DNA, the CDR3 is TGTGCCTGGAGTGTTGTAGGGGGCGGAGAGACCCAGTACTTC. Translation: CAWSVVGGGETQYF.

The chain recombines TRBV6-5 with TRBJ2-5; the D is unclear. The V end was cut by 2 bases, the J end by 5 bases, with 12 bases between. The CDR3 consists of 14 residues. CDR1 MNHEY and CDR2 SVGAGI come from the germline V gene. CDR3 region: CASSYGQLGETQYF. CDR3 nucleotides: TGTGCCAGCAGTTACGGGCAGTTAGGGGAGACCCAGTACTTC.